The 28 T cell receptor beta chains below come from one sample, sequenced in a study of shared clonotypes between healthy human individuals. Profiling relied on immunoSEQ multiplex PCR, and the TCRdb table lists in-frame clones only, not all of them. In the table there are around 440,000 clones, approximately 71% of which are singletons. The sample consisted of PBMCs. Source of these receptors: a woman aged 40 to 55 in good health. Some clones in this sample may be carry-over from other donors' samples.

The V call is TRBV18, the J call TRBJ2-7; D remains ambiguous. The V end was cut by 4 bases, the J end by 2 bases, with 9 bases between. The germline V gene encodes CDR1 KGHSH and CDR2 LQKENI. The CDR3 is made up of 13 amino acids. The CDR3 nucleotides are TGTGCCAGCTCACTGGCAGAGACCTACGAGCAGTACTTC. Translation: CASSLAETYEQYF.

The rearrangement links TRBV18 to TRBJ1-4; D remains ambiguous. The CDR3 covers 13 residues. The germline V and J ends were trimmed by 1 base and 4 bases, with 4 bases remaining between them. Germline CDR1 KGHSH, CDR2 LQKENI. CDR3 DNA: TGTGCCAGCTCACCACAGGGTAATGAAAAACTGTTTTTT. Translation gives CASSPQGNEKLFF.

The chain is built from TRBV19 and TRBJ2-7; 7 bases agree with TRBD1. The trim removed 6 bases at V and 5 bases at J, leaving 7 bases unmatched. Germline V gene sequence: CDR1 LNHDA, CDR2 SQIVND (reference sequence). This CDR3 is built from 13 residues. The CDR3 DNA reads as TGTGCCAGTAGGGAGACAGGGACGCACGAGCAGTACTTC. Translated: CASRETGTHEQYF.

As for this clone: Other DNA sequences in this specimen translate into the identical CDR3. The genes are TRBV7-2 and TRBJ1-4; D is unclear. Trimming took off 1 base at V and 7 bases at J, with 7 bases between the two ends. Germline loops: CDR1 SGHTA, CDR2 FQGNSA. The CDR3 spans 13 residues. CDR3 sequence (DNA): TGTGCCAGCAGCTTAGGGGTTCGTGAAAAACTGTTTTTT. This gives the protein CASSLGVREKLFF. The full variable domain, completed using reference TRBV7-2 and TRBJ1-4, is GAGVSQSPSNKVTEKGKDVELRCDPISGHTALYWYRQSLGQGLEFLIYFQGNSAPDKSGLPSDRFSAERTGGSVSTLTIQRTQQEDSAVYLCASSLGVREKLFFGSGTQLSVL.

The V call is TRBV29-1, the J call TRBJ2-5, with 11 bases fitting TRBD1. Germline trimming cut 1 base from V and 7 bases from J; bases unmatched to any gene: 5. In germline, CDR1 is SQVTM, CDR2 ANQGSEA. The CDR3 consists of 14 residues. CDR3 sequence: CSVEGTGGYGTQYF. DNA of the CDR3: TGCAGCGTTGAAGGGACAGGGGGCTACGGGACCCAGTACTTC.

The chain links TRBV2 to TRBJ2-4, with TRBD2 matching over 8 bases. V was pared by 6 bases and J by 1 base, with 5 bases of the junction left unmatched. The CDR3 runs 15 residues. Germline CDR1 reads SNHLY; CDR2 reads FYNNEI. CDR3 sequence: CASRTSSGAKNIQYF. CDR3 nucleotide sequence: TGTGCCAGCAGGACTTCTAGCGGGGCCAAAAACATTCAGTACTTC. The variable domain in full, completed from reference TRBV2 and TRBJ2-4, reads EPEVTQTPSHQVTQMGQEVILRCVPISNHLYFYWYRQILGQKVEFLVSFYNNEISEKSEIFDDQFSVERPDGSNFTLKIRSTKLEDSAMYFCASRTSSGAKNIQYFGAGTRLSVL.

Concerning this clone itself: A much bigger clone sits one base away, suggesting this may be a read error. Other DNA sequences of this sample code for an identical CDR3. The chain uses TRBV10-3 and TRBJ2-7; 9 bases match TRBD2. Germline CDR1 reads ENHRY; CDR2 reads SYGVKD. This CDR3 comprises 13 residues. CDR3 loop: CASGTSNFYEQYF. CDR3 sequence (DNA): TGTGCCAGCGGGACTAGCAATTTCTACGAGCAGTACTTT.

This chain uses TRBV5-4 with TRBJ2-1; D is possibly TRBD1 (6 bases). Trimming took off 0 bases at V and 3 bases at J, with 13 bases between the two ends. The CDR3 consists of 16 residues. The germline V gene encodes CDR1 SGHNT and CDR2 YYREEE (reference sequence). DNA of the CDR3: TGTGCCAGCAGCTTGGTTAAAGAGGGACACTACAATGAGCAGTTCTTC. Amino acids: CASSLVKEGHYNEQFF.

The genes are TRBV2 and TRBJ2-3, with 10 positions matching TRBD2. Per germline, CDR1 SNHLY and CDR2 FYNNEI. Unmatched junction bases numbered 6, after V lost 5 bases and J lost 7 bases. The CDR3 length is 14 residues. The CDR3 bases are TGTGCCAGCAGTCCCCTAGCGGGAGCGTATACGCAGTATTTT. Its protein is CASSPLAGAYTQYF.

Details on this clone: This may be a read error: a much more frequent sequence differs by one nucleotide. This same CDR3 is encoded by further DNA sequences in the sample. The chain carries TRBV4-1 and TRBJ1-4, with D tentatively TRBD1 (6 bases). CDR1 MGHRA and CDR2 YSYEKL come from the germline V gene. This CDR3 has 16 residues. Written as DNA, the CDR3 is TGCGCCAGCAGCTCCCGAGTCTCACAGGGAAATGAGAAACTGTTTTTT. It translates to CASSSRVSQGNEKLFF.

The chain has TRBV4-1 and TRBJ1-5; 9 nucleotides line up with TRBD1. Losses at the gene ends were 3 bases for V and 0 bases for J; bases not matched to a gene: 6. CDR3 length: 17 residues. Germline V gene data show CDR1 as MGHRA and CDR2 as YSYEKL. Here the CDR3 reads CASSHGQGIGSNQPQHF. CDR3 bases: TGCGCCAGCAGCCACGGACAGGGGATTGGTAGCAATCAGCCCCAGCATTTT.

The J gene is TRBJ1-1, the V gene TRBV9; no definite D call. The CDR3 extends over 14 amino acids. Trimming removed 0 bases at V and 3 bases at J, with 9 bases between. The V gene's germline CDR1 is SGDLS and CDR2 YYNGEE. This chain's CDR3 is CASSVDPLDTEAFF. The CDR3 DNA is TGTGCCAGCAGCGTAGACCCATTGGACACTGAAGCTTTCTTT. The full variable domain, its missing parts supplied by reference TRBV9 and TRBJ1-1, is DSGVTQTPKHLITATGQRVTLRCSPRSGDLSVYWYQQSLDQGLQFLIQYYNGEERAKGNILERFSAQQFPDLHSELNLSSLELGDSALYFCASSVDPLDTEAFFGQGTRLTVV.

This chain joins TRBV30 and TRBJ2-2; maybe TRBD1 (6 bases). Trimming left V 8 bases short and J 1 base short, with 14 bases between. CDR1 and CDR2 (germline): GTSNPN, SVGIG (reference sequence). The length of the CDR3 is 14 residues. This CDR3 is CALEPGQNTGELFF. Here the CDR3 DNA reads TGTGCCCTAGAACCGGGACAGAACACCGGGGAGCTGTTTTTT.

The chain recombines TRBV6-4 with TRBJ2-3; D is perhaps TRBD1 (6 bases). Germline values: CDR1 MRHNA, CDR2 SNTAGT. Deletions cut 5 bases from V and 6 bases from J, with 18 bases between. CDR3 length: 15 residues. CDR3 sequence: CASSPGHGAQDTQYF. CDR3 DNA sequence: TGTGCCAGCAGTCCGGGACACGGTGCTCAGGATACGCAGTATTTT.

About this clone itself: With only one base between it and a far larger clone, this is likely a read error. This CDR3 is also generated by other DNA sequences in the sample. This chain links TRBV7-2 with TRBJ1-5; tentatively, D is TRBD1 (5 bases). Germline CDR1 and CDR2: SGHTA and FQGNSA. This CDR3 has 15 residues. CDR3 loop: CASSPKTRDGQPQHF. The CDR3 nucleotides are TGCGCCAGCAGCCCAAAGACCAGGGATGGTCAGCCCCAGCATTTT.

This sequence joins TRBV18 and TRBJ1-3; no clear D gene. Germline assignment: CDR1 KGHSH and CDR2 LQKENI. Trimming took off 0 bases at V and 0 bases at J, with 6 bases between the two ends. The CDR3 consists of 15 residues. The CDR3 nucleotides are TGTGCCAGCTCACCACCGGTTGGCTCTGGAAACACCATATATTTT. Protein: CASSPPVGSGNTIYF.

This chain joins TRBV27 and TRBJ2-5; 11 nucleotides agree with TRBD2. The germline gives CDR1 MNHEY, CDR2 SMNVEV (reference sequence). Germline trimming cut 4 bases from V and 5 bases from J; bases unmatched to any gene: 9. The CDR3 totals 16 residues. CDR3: CASSSTRLAGLETQYF. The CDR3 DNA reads TGTGCCAGCAGTTCCACCAGACTAGCGGGGCTGGAGACCCAGTACTTC.

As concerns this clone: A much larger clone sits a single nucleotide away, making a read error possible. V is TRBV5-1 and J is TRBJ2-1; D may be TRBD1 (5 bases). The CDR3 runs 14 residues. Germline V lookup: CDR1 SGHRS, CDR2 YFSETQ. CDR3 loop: CAGSLGPTYNEQFF. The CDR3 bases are TGCGCCGGCAGCTTGGGGCCGACGTACAATGAGCAGTTCTTC.

The CDR3 bases are TGTGCCAGTAGTATCGGGCAGGGGCCCCAGCCCCAGCATTTT. This encodes CASSIGQGPQPQHF. The chain employs TRBV19 and TRBJ1-5; D might be TRBD1 (6 bases). V gave up 3 bases and J gave up 7 bases, with 13 bases separating them. The CDR3 spans 14 residues. Looked up from germline, CDR1 is LNHDA and CDR2 is SQIVND (reference sequence).

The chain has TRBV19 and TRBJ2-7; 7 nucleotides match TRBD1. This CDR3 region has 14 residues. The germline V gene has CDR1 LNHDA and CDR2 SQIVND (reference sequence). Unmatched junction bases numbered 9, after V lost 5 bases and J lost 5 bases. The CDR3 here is CASSVSTGTHEQYF. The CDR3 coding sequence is TGTGCCAGTAGTGTCTCGACAGGGACCCACGAGCAGTACTTC.

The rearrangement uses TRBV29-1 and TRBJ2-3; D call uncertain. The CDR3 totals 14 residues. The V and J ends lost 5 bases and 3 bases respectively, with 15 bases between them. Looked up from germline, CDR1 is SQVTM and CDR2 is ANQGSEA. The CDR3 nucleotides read TGCAGCGTTCAGGACCATTTAGGAACAGATACGCAGTATTTT. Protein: CSVQDHLGTDTQYF.

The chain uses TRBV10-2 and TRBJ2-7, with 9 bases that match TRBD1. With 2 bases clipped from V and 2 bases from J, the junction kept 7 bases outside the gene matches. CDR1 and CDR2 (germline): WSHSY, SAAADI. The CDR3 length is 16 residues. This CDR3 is CASSEAAGQGTYEQYF. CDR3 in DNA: TGCGCCAGCAGTGAGGCCGCGGGACAGGGAACCTACGAGCAGTACTTC.

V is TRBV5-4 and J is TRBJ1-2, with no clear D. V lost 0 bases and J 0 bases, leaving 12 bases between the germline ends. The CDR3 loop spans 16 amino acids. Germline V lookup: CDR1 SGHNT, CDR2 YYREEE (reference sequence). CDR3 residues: CASSLGPGLANYGYTF. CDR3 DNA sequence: TGTGCCAGCAGCTTGGGGCCGGGGTTGGCTAACTATGGCTACACCTTC.

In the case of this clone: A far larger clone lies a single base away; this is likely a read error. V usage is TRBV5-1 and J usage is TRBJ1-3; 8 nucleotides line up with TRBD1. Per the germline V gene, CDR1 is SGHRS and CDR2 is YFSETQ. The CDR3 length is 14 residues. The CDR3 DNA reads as TGCTCCTCGACCCAGGGGGCATCTGGAAACACCATATATTTT. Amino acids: CSSTQGASGNTIYF.

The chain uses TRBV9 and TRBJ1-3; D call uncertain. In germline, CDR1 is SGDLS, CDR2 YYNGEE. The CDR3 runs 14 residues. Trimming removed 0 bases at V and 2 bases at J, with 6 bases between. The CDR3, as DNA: TGTGCCAGCAGCGTAGCTCGGACTGGAAACACCATATATTTT. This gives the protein CASSVARTGNTIYF.

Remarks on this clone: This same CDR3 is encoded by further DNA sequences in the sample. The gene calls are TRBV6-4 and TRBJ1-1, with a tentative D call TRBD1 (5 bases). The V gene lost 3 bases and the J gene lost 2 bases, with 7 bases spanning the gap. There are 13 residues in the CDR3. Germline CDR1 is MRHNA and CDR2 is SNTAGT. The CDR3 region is CASSEGRNTEAFF. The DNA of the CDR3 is TGTGCCAGCAGTGAGGGGCGAAACACTGAAGCTTTCTTT.

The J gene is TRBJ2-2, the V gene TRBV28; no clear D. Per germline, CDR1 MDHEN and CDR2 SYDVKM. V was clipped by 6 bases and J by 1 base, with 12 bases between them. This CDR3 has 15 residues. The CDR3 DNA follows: TGTGCCAGCAGGCCGTCCAACGTGAACACCGGGGAGCTGTTTTTT. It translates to CASRPSNVNTGELFF.

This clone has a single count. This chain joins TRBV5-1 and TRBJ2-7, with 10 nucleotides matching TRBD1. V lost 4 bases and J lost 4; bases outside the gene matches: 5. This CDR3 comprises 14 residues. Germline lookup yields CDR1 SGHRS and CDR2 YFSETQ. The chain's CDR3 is CASSRDRGIYEQYF. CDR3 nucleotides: TGCGCCAGCAGCCGGGACAGGGGAATATACGAGCAGTACTTC.